This TCR beta chain was profiled in a study of radiotherapy plus CTLA-4 blockade in lung cancer. About the study: The study recorded objective responses in approximately 19% of patients and disease control in roughly 34%. Findings and caveats of the study: The study found tumor-derived TCR clones expanded in blood after radiotherapy plus ipilimumab. Alongside interferon-beta, early blood T cell clone dynamics were reportedly the best predictor of response.

Using immunoSEQ multiplex PCR, the repertoire was profiled, and TCRdb retains in-frame clones only, with some absent. The sample includes fewer than 65,000 clones, about 83% of them seen just once. In chemo-refractory metastatic non-small-cell lung cancer, patients got ipilimumab CTLA-4 blockade together with focal radiation. Points on this clone: Antigen unknown.

The V gene end was trimmed by 1 base and the J gene end by 9 bases; junction bases not matched to a gene: 4. The CDR3 extends over 15 amino acids. Germline assignment: CDR1 SGHAT and CDR2 FQNNGV. This rearrangement joins TRBV11-2 to TRBJ2-1; TRBD2 agrees at 12 bases. Sequencing used peripheral blood, obtained from a patient treated with radiotherapy plus ipilimumab. The receptor was isolated from a human donor with non-small cell lung cancer whose response to radiotherapy plus ipilimumab could not be evaluated. CDR3 nucleotides: TGTGCCAGCAGCTTAGGACTAGCGGGAGCCCTTGAGCAGTTCTTC. This codes for CASSLGLAGALEQFF.